Following are 30 T cell receptor beta chains from one sample sequenced in a study of T cell responses to AZD1222 COVID-19 vaccine. Libraries were prepared by immunoSEQ multiplex PCR; TCRdb keeps only in-frame clonotypes and omits some of them. In the table there are 120,000 to 150,000 clones, around nine tenths of which are singletons. The input for sequencing was peripheral blood, taken on day 0 of MenACWY control vaccination. The source is an adult in good health.

This chain joins TRBV4-1 and TRBJ1-5, with 11 nucleotides matching TRBD1. Germline V CDR1 and CDR2: MGHRA, YSYEKL. The length of the CDR3 is 17 residues. The V and J ends lost 4 bases and 3 bases, in that order; junction bases with no gene match: 8. In DNA, the CDR3 is TGCGCCAGCAGCCTTCGGGGGACAGGGGGTTTCAATCAGCCCCAGCATTTT. Translating it yields CASSLRGTGGFNQPQHF.

This clone was recorded a few times. The chain has TRBV5-5 and TRBJ1-2; D is uncertain. The CDR3 has 13 amino acids. V was pared by 0 bases and J by 5 bases, with 8 bases between. Per germline, CDR1 SGHKS and CDR2 YYEKEE (reference sequence). This CDR3 is CASSLAGSYGYTF. The CDR3 region has the DNA TGTGCCAGCAGCTTGGCGGGATCTTATGGCTACACCTTC.

The V gene is TRBV4-2, the J gene TRBJ2-7, with D unclear. The CDR3 is 14 residues long. CDR1 is LGHNA and CDR2 is YNFKEQ in the germline V gene. Trimming left V 1 base short and J 4 bases short, with 11 bases between. CDR3 region: CASSQGSFEYEQYF. CDR3 nucleotide sequence: TGTGCCAGCAGCCAAGGTTCGTTTGAATACGAGCAGTACTTC.

The chain is built from TRBV7-2 and TRBJ1-2; D is ambiguous. Germline V lookup: CDR1 SGHTA, CDR2 FQGNSA. The CDR3 has 14 residues. Trimming removed 0 bases at V and 3 bases at J, with 8 bases between. The CDR3: CASSLASTDYGYTF. In DNA, the CDR3 is TGTGCCAGCAGCTTAGCGTCAACAGACTATGGCTACACCTTC.

The V and J genes are TRBV30 and TRBJ1-3; D remains unclear. Germline V gene lookup returns CDR1 GTSNPN and CDR2 SVGIG (reference sequence). V was clipped by 2 bases and J by 0 bases, with 8 bases between them. This CDR3 has 14 amino acids. The CDR3 DNA sequence: TGTGCCTGGAGTCCGGGGTTCTCTGGAAACACCATATATTTT. Amino acid sequence: CAWSPGFSGNTIYF.

This chain joins TRBV4-1 and TRBJ2-2, with no clear D. The CDR3 is made up of 13 amino acids. From germline, CDR1 is MGHRA and CDR2 YSYEKL. The V and J ends lost 3 bases and 6 bases respectively, with 8 bases between them. The CDR3 DNA reads as TGCGCCAGCAGCCAGAGAGGAGCCGGGGAGCTGTTTTTT. Translated: CASSQRGAGELFF.

The chain joins TRBV18 to TRBJ1-3, with D perhaps TRBD1 (6 bases). Trimming left V 3 bases short and J 0 bases short, with 15 bases between. Per germline, CDR1 KGHSH and CDR2 LQKENI. The CDR3 covers 17 residues. Here the CDR3 DNA reads TGTGCCAGCTCACCTTCTACGGGGGCCCGCTCTGGAAACACCATATATTTT. It is translated as CASSPSTGARSGNTIYF.

V gene TRBV7-9 combines with J gene TRBJ1-3; D unclear. This CDR3 contains 14 residues. Germline CDR1 reads SEHNR; CDR2 reads FQNEAQ (reference sequence). V was shortened by 2 bases and J by 5 bases, with 10 bases between the two germline ends. CDR3 sequence (DNA): TGTGCCAGCAGCTTAATCGGGGAGAGAAACACCATATATTTT. Encoded protein: CASSLIGERNTIYF.

For the CDR3, the DNA is TGCGCCAGCAGCTCGGGCCGGAGGGAAGAGACCCAGTACTTC. Translation gives CASSSGRREETQYF. This rearrangement joins TRBV5-1 to TRBJ2-5; a possible D gene is TRBD2 (6 bases). Trimming took 3 bases from V and 3 from J, leaving 12 bases between them. This CDR3 spans 14 amino acids. Germline CDR1 reads SGHRS; CDR2 reads YFSETQ.

This chain joins TRBV27 and TRBJ2-7; 7 bases are shared with TRBD1. V gave up 5 bases and J gave up 4 bases; unmatched junction bases: 8. The CDR3 covers 14 residues. Germline V gene lookup returns CDR1 MNHEY and CDR2 SMNVEV (reference sequence). CDR3 region: CASSLRQGSYEQYF. The CDR3 DNA sequence: TGTGCCAGCAGTCTCAGACAGGGATCATACGAGCAGTACTTC.

This chain uses TRBV12-3 or TRBV12-4 with TRBJ1-2, with TRBD1 identical over 7 bases. The V and J ends lost 4 bases and 9 bases, in that order; junction bases with no gene match: 8. The CDR3 runs to 13 residues. For the CDR3, the DNA is TGTGCCAGCAGTTCTCAACAGGGGAAGAGCTACACCTTC. It codes for CASSSQQGKSYTF.

The chain links TRBV27 to TRBJ2-1; tentatively, D is TRBD1 (6 bases). CDR1 is MNHEY and CDR2 is SMNVEV in the germline V gene (reference sequence). The CDR3 length is 15 residues. V lost 5 bases and J lost 3, with 14 bases in between. CDR3 in amino acids: CASSPGTSGYNEQFF. The CDR3 nucleotides read TGTGCCAGCAGTCCAGGGACAAGCGGCTACAATGAGCAGTTCTTC.

The chain links TRBV12-3 or TRBV12-4 to TRBJ1-1, with D unclear. This CDR3 comprises 13 residues. V was cut by 3 bases and J by 3 bases, with 8 bases left in between. The CDR3 is CASSFSQDTEAFF. In nucleotides, the CDR3 is TGTGCCAGCAGTTTCAGCCAGGACACTGAAGCTTTCTTT.

The chain carries TRBV7-2 and TRBJ2-2; 7 bases align to TRBD2. Germline V gives CDR1 SGHTA, CDR2 FQGNSA. The CDR3 totals 16 residues. Trimming at V came to 3 bases and at J to 6 bases, leaving 10 bases not matched to a gene. The CDR3 coding sequence is TGTGCCAGCAGCTTCAGCGGGACGCTCACTTCCGGGGAGCTGTTTTTT. Protein product: CASSFSGTLTSGELFF.

The sample holds one count of this clone. V is TRBV5-1 and J is TRBJ1-1; D uncertain. Trimming stripped 1 base from V and 1 base from J, with 8 bases between. The CDR3 is 14 residues long. Per the germline V gene, CDR1 is SGHRS and CDR2 is YFSETQ. The CDR3 here is CASSLMQQNTEAFF. CDR3 nucleotide sequence: TGCGCCAGCAGCTTGATGCAGCAGAACACTGAAGCTTTCTTT.

The CDR3 spells CSSSGAGYTF. The CDR3 DNA reads TGCAGCTCTTCGGGGGCCGGCTACACCTTC. The rearrangement uses TRBV29-1 and TRBJ1-2; tentative D call: TRBD1 (6 bases). The CDR3 loop spans 10 amino acids. Trimming took 8 bases from V and 8 from J, leaving 12 bases between them. Germline V gene lookup returns CDR1 SQVTM and CDR2 ANQGSEA.

This chain links TRBV12-3 or TRBV12-4 with TRBJ1-2, with D unresolved. The CDR3 consists of 13 residues. Trimming pared 7 bases from V and 4 bases from J, leaving 13 bases between. DNA of the CDR3: TGTGCCAGCACCCCCGGAACGGTCTATGGCTACACCTTC. Translating gives CASTPGTVYGYTF.

The chain couples TRBV4-1 to TRBJ2-3; the match to TRBD2 covers 7 bases. Germline V gene lookup returns CDR1 MGHRA and CDR2 YSYEKL. V gave up 6 bases and J gave up 0 bases; unmatched junction bases: 3. This CDR3 is built from 14 residues. The CDR3 protein is CASRKAGSTDTQYF. The CDR3 DNA reads as TGCGCCAGCAGGAAAGCGGGGAGCACAGATACGCAGTATTTT.

This chain links TRBV7-3 with TRBJ2-3; D possibly matches TRBD1 or TRBD2 (6 bases each). The CDR3 contains 14 residues. V gave up 3 bases and J gave up 1 base, with 8 bases separating them. Germline-derived CDR1 and CDR2 are SGHTA and FQGTGA. The CDR3 region is CASSLRGGTDTQYF. In nucleotides, the CDR3 is TGTGCCAGCAGCTTGAGGGGGGGCACAGATACGCAGTATTTT. Full variable domain (rest looked up from reference TRBV7-3 and TRBJ2-3): GAGVSQTPSNKVTEKGKYVELRCDPISGHTALYWYRQSLGQGPEFLIYFQGTGAADDSGLPNDRFFAVRPEGSVSTLKIQRTERGDSAVYLCASSLRGGTDTQYFGPGTRLTVL.

The chain is built from TRBV3-1 (or the pseudogene TRBV3-2) and TRBJ2-3, with D unclear. V was pared by 4 bases and J by 5 bases, with 7 bases between. From germline, CDR1 is LGHDT and CDR2 YNNKEL (reference sequence). The CDR3 runs to 12 residues. CDR3 sequence reads: CASSLLQDTQYF. Here the CDR3 DNA reads TGTGCCAGCAGCCTCCTCCAAGATACGCAGTATTTT.

This sequence joins TRBV5-4 and TRBJ1-4; D gene unclear. V was cut by 4 bases and J by 0 bases, with 10 bases left in between. Germline V lookup: CDR1 SGHNT, CDR2 YYREEE (reference sequence). The CDR3 runs to 15 residues. As DNA, the CDR3 is TGTGCCAGCAGCGCGGACGGTCCAACTAATGAAAAACTGTTTTTT. This gives the protein CASSADGPTNEKLFF. The full variable domain, completed using reference TRBV5-4 and TRBJ1-4, is ETGVTQSPTHLIKTRGQQVTLRCSSQSGHNTVSWYQQALGQGPQFIFQYYREEENGRGNFPPRFSGLQFPNYSSELNVNALELDDSALYLCASSADGPTNEKLFFGSGTQLSVL.

This clone appeared once. The chain couples TRBV27 to TRBJ2-3; a possible D gene is TRBD2 (6 bases). With 4 bases removed from V and 5 bases from J, the gap between germline ends came to 16 bases. The CDR3 extends over 15 amino acids. CDR1 and CDR2 (germline): MNHEY, SMNVEV (reference sequence). The CDR3 sequence is CASSSYRPGRDTQYF. The DNA of the CDR3 is TGTGCCAGCAGTTCCTACAGGCCCGGGAGAGATACGCAGTATTTT.

This chain joins TRBV5-1 and TRBJ2-3; 7 bases are a match to TRBD1. The junction had 7 bases not matched to a gene; V was cut back by 4 bases and J by 5 bases. CDR1 and CDR2 from the germline V gene are SGHRS and YFSETQ. The CDR3 runs to 14 residues. CDR3 in amino acids: CASSPRGGGDTQYF. The CDR3 coding sequence is TGCGCCAGCAGCCCGAGAGGGGGCGGAGATACGCAGTATTTT.

V and J are TRBV15 and TRBJ2-7; 8 nucleotides align to TRBD2. CDR1 is LNHNV, CDR2 YYDKDF, per germline (reference sequence). The V segment lost 0 bases and the J segment 8 bases; nucleotides outside the gene matches: 9. The CDR3 runs to 15 residues. The CDR3 DNA reads TGTGCCACCAGCAGAGAAACCGGGACTAGTACTAAGCAGTACTTC. It codes for CATSRETGTSTKQYF.

Concerning this clone itself: Within the sample, other DNA sequences also encode this same CDR3. The V gene is TRBV19, the J gene TRBJ1-1; D perhaps matches TRBD1 (5 bases). Germline loops: CDR1 LNHDA, CDR2 SQIVND (reference sequence). V was cut by 7 bases and J by 0 bases, with 9 bases left in between. The CDR3 runs to 13 residues. The chain's CDR3 is CASTRGLNTEAFF. The CDR3 nucleotides read TGTGCCAGTACGAGGGGCCTGAACACTGAAGCTTTCTTT. Full variable domain (missing parts from reference TRBV19 and TRBJ1-1): DGGITQSPKYLFRKEGQNVTLSCEQNLNHDAMYWYRQDPGQGLRLIYYSQIVNDFQKGDIAEGYSVSREKKESFPLTVTSAQKNPTAFYLCASTRGLNTEAFFGQGTRLTVV.

The chain recombines TRBV18 with TRBJ2-1, with D possibly called TRBD1 or TRBD2 (5 bases each). Germline CDR1 reads KGHSH; CDR2 reads LQKENI. V lost 0 bases to trimming and J lost 9 bases, with 15 bases between them. This CDR3 has 15 amino acids. CDR3 sequence (DNA): TGTGCCAGCTCACCACCATGGGGGAGTATCAGTGAGCAGTTCTTC. It translates to CASSPPWGSISEQFF.

This sequence joins TRBV10-3 and TRBJ1-4, with D maybe TRBD1 (5 bases). The germline V gene has CDR1 ENHRY and CDR2 SYGVKD. Trimming took 8 bases from V and 5 from J, leaving 12 bases between them. CDR3 length equals 13 residues. The CDR3 region has the DNA TGTGCCATCCGGGGCTGGGAAAATGAAAAACTGTTTTTT. This encodes CAIRGWENEKLFF.

The V and J genes are TRBV19 and TRBJ1-5, with 8 bases fitting TRBD1. The CDR3 extends over 18 amino acids. Per the germline V gene, CDR1 is LNHDA and CDR2 is SQIVND (reference sequence). With V trimmed by 3 bases and J by 2 bases, 12 bases remained unmatched. CDR3 residues: CASSIPGDRRSGNQPQHF. In DNA form, the CDR3 reads TGTGCCAGTAGTATCCCCGGGGACAGGCGAAGCGGCAATCAGCCCCAGCATTTT.

The genes are TRBV19 and TRBJ2-6; D is possibly TRBD1 (6 bases). Trimming took 7 bases from V and 8 from J, leaving 18 bases between them. Germline CDR1 reads LNHDA; CDR2 reads SQIVND (reference sequence). This CDR3 contains 15 residues. The CDR3 DNA is TGTGCCAGTACCCCCCGGACAGAGCGCTCCAACGTCCTGACTTTC. Translation: CASTPRTERSNVLTF.

The CDR3 DNA is TGTGCCAGCAGCCCCGACCACACCTACAATGAGCAGTTCTTC. It is translated as CASSPDHTYNEQFF. The chain uses TRBV11-3 and TRBJ2-1; D is unresolved. Trimming removed 5 bases from V and 2 bases from J, with 10 bases in between. This CDR3 has 14 amino acids. CDR1 is SGHNT and CDR2 is YENEEA in the germline V gene.